This note documents a single TCR beta chain sequence. Healthy individuals of Caucasian origin from Russia, aged roughly 6 to 95, served as donors. This sample stems from a study of blood T cells in healthy people across ages. With a J-beta primer mix and a sample-barcoded 5' primer, a second PCR ran 7 to 11 cycles. MiXCR, applied by TCRdb to the 5' RACE reads, yields one record per CDR3 protein. The table shows 800,000 to 950,000 distinct CDR3 sequences, with about 48% occurring only once. Sequenced material: blood. The TCR comes from a young man in good health.

CDR3 sequence reads: CASSQELGRQETQYF. The CDR3 DNA is TGTGCCAGCAGCCAAGAATTGGGGAGACAAGAGACCCAGTACTTC. This chain uses TRBV14 with TRBJ2-5, with D possibly being TRBD2 (5 bases). The CDR3 extends over 15 amino acids. Trimming pared 0 bases from V and 2 bases from J, leaving 10 bases between. Germline loops: CDR1 SGHDN, CDR2 FVKESK.